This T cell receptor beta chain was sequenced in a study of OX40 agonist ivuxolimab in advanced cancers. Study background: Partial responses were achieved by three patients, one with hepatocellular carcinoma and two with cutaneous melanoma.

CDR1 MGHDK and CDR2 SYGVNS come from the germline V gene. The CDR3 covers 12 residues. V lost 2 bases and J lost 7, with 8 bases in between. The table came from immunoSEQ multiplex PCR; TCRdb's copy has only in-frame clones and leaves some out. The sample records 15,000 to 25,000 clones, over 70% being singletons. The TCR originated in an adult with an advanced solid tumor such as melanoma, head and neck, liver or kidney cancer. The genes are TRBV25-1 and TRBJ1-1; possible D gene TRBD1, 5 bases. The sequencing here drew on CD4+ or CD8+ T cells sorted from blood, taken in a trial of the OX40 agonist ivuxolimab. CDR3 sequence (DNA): TGTGCCAGCAGTGAAGGGGCAGTTGAAGCTTTCTTT. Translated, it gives CASSEGAVEAFF.